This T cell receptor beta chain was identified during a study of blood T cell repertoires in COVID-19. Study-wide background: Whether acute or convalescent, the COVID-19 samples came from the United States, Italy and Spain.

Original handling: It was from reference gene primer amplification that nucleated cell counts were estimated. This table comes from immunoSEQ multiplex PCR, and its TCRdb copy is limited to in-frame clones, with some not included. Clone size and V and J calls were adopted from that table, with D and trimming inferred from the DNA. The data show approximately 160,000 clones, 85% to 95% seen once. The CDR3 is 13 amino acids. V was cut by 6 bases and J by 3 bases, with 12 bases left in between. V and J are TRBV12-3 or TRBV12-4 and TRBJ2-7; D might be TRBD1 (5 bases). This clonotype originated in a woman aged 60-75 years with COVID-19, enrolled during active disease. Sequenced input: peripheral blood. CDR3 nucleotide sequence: TGTGCCAGCAGGAAACAGGATCGCTACGAGCAGTACTTC. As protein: CASRKQDRYEQYF.